These 15 T cell receptor beta chains share one sample of origin, sequenced in a study of blood T cell repertoires in COVID-19. The method was immunoSEQ multiplex PCR; TCRdb's version includes in-frame clones alone and lacks a portion of them. This table holds about 150,000 clones, roughly 88% found once. The sample taken for sequencing was peripheral blood. The receptors were sampled from a woman in her forties or fifties with acute or convalescent COVID-19.

The chain couples TRBV5-1 to TRBJ2-2, with 7 bases that match TRBD1. This CDR3 has 14 amino acids. The V segment lost 4 bases and the J segment 4 bases; nucleotides outside the gene matches: 4. Looked up from germline, CDR1 is SGHRS and CDR2 is YFSETQ. The CDR3 here is CASSLGDSTGELFF. The CDR3 DNA is TGCGCCAGCAGCCTCGGGGACAGCACCGGGGAGCTGTTTTTT. The full variable domain, its missing parts supplied by reference TRBV5-1 and TRBJ2-2, is KAGVTQTPRYLIKTRGQQVTLSCSPISGHRSVSWYQQTPGQGLQFLFEYFSETQRNKGNFPGRFSGRQFSNSRSEMNVSTLELGDSALYLCASSLGDSTGELFFGEGSRLTVL.

This clone was seen a single time. The V and J genes are TRBV10-3 and TRBJ1-4; D perhaps matches TRBD1 (5 bases). The CDR3 extends over 13 amino acids. The V gene's germline CDR1 is ENHRY and CDR2 SYGVKD. Trimming cost V 0 bases and J 8 bases, with 7 bases left between them. Written as DNA, the CDR3 is TGTGCCATCAGTGAGTCTAAGGGGGAAAAACTGTTTTTT. Translated: CAISESKGEKLFF.

This clone appeared a single time. This sequence joins TRBV11-2 and TRBJ2-7; 10 nucleotides line up with TRBD2. Germline V lookup: CDR1 SGHAT, CDR2 FQNNGV. Trimming at V came to 7 bases and at J to 1 base, leaving 7 bases not matched to a gene. The CDR3 runs 15 residues. The CDR3 DNA follows: TGTGCCAGCACCCCCTTGACTAGCGGGTCCTACGAGCAGTACTTC. Its protein is CASTPLTSGSYEQYF.

The rearrangement links TRBV6-6 to TRBJ1-1; no clear D gene. The germline V gene encodes CDR1 MNHNY and CDR2 SVGAGI (reference sequence). The CDR3 extends over 13 amino acids. V shed 2 bases and J shed 5 bases, with 9 bases lying between them. The CDR3 region has the DNA TGTGCCAGCAGTTACACCGGAGGGACTGAAGCTTTCTTT. As protein: CASSYTGGTEAFF.

This clone was observed a single time. CDR3 sequence: CASSTQAAGETQYF. DNA for the CDR3: TGTGCCAGCAGCACTCAGGCCGCGGGGGAGACCCAGTACTTC. The chain links TRBV11-2 to TRBJ2-5; D possibly corresponds to TRBD2 (6 bases). With 5 bases removed from V and 5 bases from J, the gap between germline ends came to 15 bases. Germline assignment: CDR1 SGHAT and CDR2 FQNNGV. The CDR3 contains 14 residues.

This chain connects TRBV28 to TRBJ1-5, with D possibly being TRBD1 (6 bases). The germline CDR1 and CDR2 sequences are MDHEN and SYDVKM. The CDR3 runs to 13 residues. V was shortened by 2 bases and J by 7 bases, with 9 bases between the two germline ends. The CDR3 loop reads CASSLNGGQPQHF. CDR3 in DNA: TGTGCCAGCAGTTTAAATGGGGGCCAGCCCCAGCATTTT.

The chain has TRBV6-4 and TRBJ1-6, with D perhaps matching TRBD1 (5 bases). This CDR3 region has 13 residues. The V gene lost 4 bases and the J gene lost 10 bases, with 11 bases spanning the gap. The germline V gene has CDR1 MRHNA and CDR2 SNTAGT. CDR3 protein: CASSGRVGSPLHF. The CDR3 nucleotides are TGTGCCAGCAGTGGCAGGGTCGGGTCACCCCTCCACTTT.

CDR3 loop: CAWSFGGGSNQPQHF. DNA for the CDR3: TGTGCCTGGAGCTTTGGGGGGGGCAGCAATCAGCCCCAGCATTTT. The genes are TRBV30 and TRBJ1-5; weak D call: TRBD1 (6 bases). V shed 3 bases and J shed 1 base, with 13 bases lying between them. Germline values: CDR1 GTSNPN, CDR2 SVGIG (reference sequence). The CDR3 has 15 residues.

V is TRBV4-1 and J is TRBJ2-1; 10 bases agree with TRBD1. This CDR3 is built from 15 residues. Germline values: CDR1 MGHRA, CDR2 YSYEKL. V shed 2 bases and J 9 bases; nucleotides not matched to a gene: 7. The CDR3 region has the DNA TGCGCCAGCAGCCAAATCGGGACAGGGGAAGCTGAGCAGTTCTTC. Protein: CASSQIGTGEAEQFF.

This clone came up once. This chain uses TRBV28 with TRBJ1-5; a possible D gene is TRBD1 (5 bases). V lost 6 bases to trimming and J lost 7 bases, with 13 bases between them. The CDR3 extends over 13 amino acids. The germline CDR1 and CDR2 sequences are MDHEN and SYDVKM. The CDR3 DNA reads TGTGCCAGCAGACTAAGGGGAGGCCAGCCCCAGCATTTT. Its protein is CASRLRGGQPQHF. The full variable domain, its missing parts supplied by reference TRBV28 and TRBJ1-5, is DVKVTQSSRYLVKRTGEKVFLECVQDMDHENMFWYRQDPGLGLRLIYFSYDVKMKEKGDIPEGYSVSREKKERFSLILESASTNQTSMYLCASRLRGGQPQHFGDGTRLSIL.

The CDR3 protein is CASSQIAGTNTGELFF. The CDR3 nucleotides read TGCGCCAGCAGCCAAATTGCAGGGACGAACACCGGGGAGCTGTTTTTT. The rearrangement links TRBV4-3 to TRBJ2-2; maybe TRBD1 (5 bases). The ends were cut back, 2 bases at V and 0 bases at J, with 10 bases in the middle. CDR1 and CDR2 (germline): LGHNA, YSLEER. The CDR3 contains 16 residues.

The chain carries TRBV10-3 and TRBJ2-7; TRBD2 matches 9 bases. The V gene's germline CDR1 is ENHRY and CDR2 SYGVKD. The CDR3 length is 13 residues. V trimming: 6 bases; J trimming: 4 bases; junction bases outside the gene matches: 4. CDR3 nucleotide sequence: TGTGCCATCAGCGCTAGCGGGGCTTACGAGCAGTACTTC. Amino acid sequence: CAISASGAYEQYF.

V and J are TRBV7-8 and TRBJ2-7; TRBD1 is a possible D gene (7 bases). Germline assignment: CDR1 SGHVS and CDR2 FQNEAQ. The CDR3 consists of 15 residues. V shed 5 bases and J shed 11 bases, with 25 bases lying between them. CDR3 DNA: TGTGCCAGCAGCGCAAACAGGGGACTTTTGACCCCTGAGTACTTC. It is translated as CASSANRGLLTPEYF.

This clone was observed a handful of times. This sequence joins TRBV30 and TRBJ2-6, with 10 bases identical to TRBD2. CDR1 and CDR2 (germline): GTSNPN, SVGIG (reference sequence). Unmatched junction bases numbered 11, after V lost 3 bases and J lost 3 bases. This CDR3 is built from 18 residues. CDR3 loop: CAWRGSGRALNGANVLTF. DNA for the CDR3: TGTGCCTGGAGAGGGAGCGGGAGGGCCTTAAATGGGGCCAACGTCCTGACTTTC.

In its sample, this clone was seen once. The chain links TRBV4-3 to TRBJ1-5; 7 bases map to TRBD1. The germline gives CDR1 LGHNA, CDR2 YSLEER. The CDR3 spans 16 residues. The V and J ends lost 0 bases and 4 bases, in that order; junction bases with no gene match: 6. The CDR3 spells CASSQEDDRVNQPQHF. The CDR3 nucleotides are TGCGCCAGCAGCCAAGAAGACGACAGGGTTAATCAGCCCCAGCATTTT.